These T cell receptor beta chains were read from a single sample in a study of Ad26.COV2.S vaccination and SARS-CoV-2 variants. The data were produced by immunoSEQ multiplex PCR, yet TCRdb's version contains in-frame clones alone and is incomplete. The sample shows around 340,000 clones, roughly 90% of them seen only once. Source: peripheral blood, taken in a trial of Ad26.COV2.S vaccine versus placebo. These receptor sequences come from a person between 18 and 65 years old who received the Ad26.COV2.S COVID-19 vaccine or a placebo. Each CDR3 is given with its conserved first and last residue. D genes are given only for firm matches. Size values are once, few and many counts, or a class for expanded clones, and some rows have none.

D | size | J | V | length | CDR3 | DNA
TRBD2 | - | TRBJ2-7 | TRBV6-5 | 15 | CASSYPGGGVYEQYF | TGTGCCAGCAGTTACCCGGGGGGGGGTGTATACGAGCAGTACTTC
- | - | TRBJ1-2 | TRBV5-4 | 15 | CASSLGAGLLDGYTF | TGTGCCAGCAGCTTGGGGGCAGGGCTACTGGATGGCTACACCTTC
TRBD1 | once | TRBJ2-2 | TRBV24-1 | 16 | CATLKRGQGFSGELFF | TGTGCCACCCTCAAGAGGGGACAGGGGTTTTCCGGGGAGCTGTTTTTT
- | - | TRBJ2-7 | TRBV30 | 12 | CAWTRGSYEQYF | TGTGCCTGGACGAGGGGATCCTACGAGCAGTACTTC
TRBD2 | - | TRBJ2-1 | TRBV28 | 13 | CAEGTSGRNEQFF | TGTGCCGAGGGGACTAGCGGGAGGAATGAGCAGTTCTTC
TRBD2 | - | TRBJ2-1 | TRBV19 | 17 | CASSDGLAATSYNEQFF | TGTGCCAGTAGTGACGGACTAGCGGCCACCTCCTACAATGAGCAGTTCTTC
- | once | TRBJ2-5 | TRBV5-1 | 14 | CASSWSLTGETQYF | TGCGCCAGCAGCTGGTCATTGACGGGGGAGACCCAGTACTTC
- | - | TRBJ2-2 | TRBV4-2 | 14 | CASSQEESTGELFF | TGTGCCAGCAGCCAAGAGGAAAGCACCGGGGAGCTGTTTTTT
- | - | TRBJ1-5 | TRBV18 | 16 | CASSEYRVQGSQPQHF | TGTGCCAGCTCAGAGTACAGGGTTCAGGGCAGTCAGCCCCAGCATTTT
TRBD1 | once | TRBJ1-4 | TRBV4-1 | 16 | CASSRAQQGLNEKLFF | TGCGCCAGCAGCCGAGCTCAACAGGGGCTTAATGAAAAACTGTTTTTT
TRBD2 | - | TRBJ2-3 | TRBV24-1 | 15 | CATSDFSGGIDTQYF | TGTGCCACCAGTGATTTTAGCGGGGGGATAGATACGCAGTATTTT
- | - | TRBJ1-4 | TRBV3-1/TRBV3-2 | 12 | CASSQDGRPLFF | TGTGCCAGCAGCCAGGATGGGCGGCCGCTGTTTTTT
- | - | TRBJ2-3 | TRBV5-1 | 13 | CASTVGDTDTQYF | TGCGCCAGCACCGTAGGGGATACAGATACGCAGTATTTT
- | - | TRBJ2-6 | TRBV6-2/TRBV6-3 | 18 | CASSQLRRGGSGANVLTF | TGTGCCAGCAGCCAATTACGACGCGGCGGCTCTGGGGCCAACGTCCTGACTTTC
- | - | TRBJ2-7 | TRBV19 | 12 | CASSPRPPAAYF | TGTGCCAGTAGTCCACGGCCCCCCGCGGCGTACTTC
- | - | TRBJ2-3 | TRBV6-2/TRBV6-3 | 17 | CASSYSRGRENTDTQYF | TGTGCCAGCAGTTACTCGAGGGGCAGGGAAAACACAGATACGCAGTATTTT
- | - | TRBJ2-7 | TRBV2 | 12 | CASSVQGRGQYF | TGTGCCAGCAGTGTACAGGGGAGGGGGCAGTACTTC
- | few | TRBJ1-6 | TRBV11-1 | 14 | CASSPFGRNSPLHF | TGTGCCAGCAGCCCGTTCGGCAGGAATTCACCCCTCCACTTT
- | few | TRBJ1-5 | TRBV19 | 16 | CATELGGPYSNQPQHF | TGTGCCACCGAGCTTGGGGGTCCCTATAGCAATCAGCCCCAGCATTTT
TRBD2 | - | TRBJ2-7 | TRBV5-4 | 13 | CASSARDYYEQYF | TGTGCCAGCAGCGCCCGGGACTACTACGAGCAGTACTTC
- | - | TRBJ2-1 | TRBV27 | 13 | CASRINRVGEQFF | TGTGCCAGCAGGATAAACAGGGTCGGCGAGCAGTTCTTC
TRBD1 | few | TRBJ1-6 | TRBV27 | 15 | CASRPGTESYSPLHF | TGTGCCAGCAGACCCGGGACAGAGAGCTATTCACCCCTCCACTTT
- | - | TRBJ2-5 | TRBV4-1 | 15 | CASSQEGYPQETQYF | TGCGCCAGCAGCCAAGAGGGGTACCCCCAAGAGACCCAGTACTTC
- | - | TRBJ1-3 | TRBV5-1 | 15 | CASSRDRGIGNTIYF | TGCGCCAGCAGCCGAGACAGAGGTATTGGAAACACCATATATTTT
TRBD2 | few | TRBJ2-2 | TRBV7-9 | 15 | CASSSLAGVSGELFF | TGTGCCAGCAGCTCACTAGCGGGAGTTTCCGGGGAGCTGTTTTTT
- | - | TRBJ2-7 | TRBV5-1 | 12 | CASSFGEREQYF | TGCGCCAGCAGCTTTGGGGAGAGGGAGCAGTACTTC
- | - | TRBJ1-4 | TRBV20-1 | 11 | CSAINLEKLFF | TGCAGTGCTATAAACCTTGAAAAACTGTTTTTT
- | - | TRBJ1-2 | TRBV4-3 | 14 | CASSQRQNLYGYTF | TGCGCCAGCAGCCAACGTCAGAACCTATATGGCTACACCTTC
- | once | TRBJ1-5 | TRBV2 | 10 | CASGYQPQHF | TGTGCCAGCGGATATCAGCCCCAGCATTTT
- | - | TRBJ1-1 | TRBV18 | 16 | CASSLGISGTNTEAFF | TGTGCCAGCTCGCTGGGGATATCGGGGACCAACACTGAAGCTTTCTTT
- | once | TRBJ1-2 | TRBV5-4 | 14 | CASTQGVLWDGYTF | TGTGCCAGCACCCAAGGGGTATTGTGGGATGGCTACACCTTC
TRBD2 | - | TRBJ2-1 | TRBV11-2 | 13 | CASSLESAGVKFF | TGTGCCAGCAGCTTAGAGTCGGCGGGAGTCAAGTTCTTC
- | few | TRBJ1-1 | TRBV28 | 13 | CASSGSGPTEAFF | TGTGCCAGCAGTGGAAGTGGTCCGACTGAAGCTTTCTTT
- | - | TRBJ1-3 | TRBV4-3 | 15 | CASSQDVTAGNTIYF | TGCGCCAGCAGCCAAGATGTGACAGCTGGAAACACCATATATTTT
- | once | TRBJ2-7 | TRBV7-2 | 15 | CASSLVGEPIYEQYF | TGTGCCAGCAGCTTAGTCGGGGAACCTATCTACGAGCAGTACTTC
- | few | TRBJ1-5 | TRBV19 | 13 | CASSTTTWQPQHF | TGTGCCAGTAGTACGACGACTTGGCAGCCCCAGCATTTT
TRBD1 | - | TRBJ2-1 | TRBV11-2 | 15 | CASSLADRVVNEQFF | TGTGCCAGCAGCTTAGCGGACAGGGTGGTTAATGAGCAGTTCTTC
TRBD1 | - | TRBJ1-1 | TRBV2 | 14 | CASSVGQGDTEAFF | TGTGCCAGCAGTGTTGGACAGGGGGACACTGAAGCTTTCTTT
TRBD1 | - | TRBJ2-2 | TRBV11-2 | 15 | CASRGNRGTTGELFF | TGTGCCAGCCGAGGTAACAGGGGCACCACCGGGGAGCTGTTTTTT
- | - | TRBJ2-7 | TRBV27 | 14 | CASSFPGKHDEQYF | TGTGCCAGCAGTTTTCCAGGGAAACACGACGAGCAGTACTTC
- | - | TRBJ2-7 | TRBV7-8 | 15 | CASSFRVGVDYEQYF | TGTGCCAGCAGCTTCAGGGTAGGGGTTGATTACGAGCAGTACTTC